The present T cell receptor beta chain was sequenced within a study of blood T cell repertoires in COVID-19. Study-wide background: Acute and convalescent COVID-19 specimens originated in the United States, Italy and Spain.

Trimming stripped 6 bases from V and 5 bases from J, with 10 bases between. The CDR3 has 12 amino acids. Enrolment of Seattle patients took place during active infection, and they were followed longitudinally. Source study methods: By means of reference gene primer amplification, nucleated cell counts were estimated. The table came from immunoSEQ multiplex PCR; TCRdb's copy has only in-frame clones and leaves some out. The DNA was the basis for D and trimming; V, J and clone size are from that table. The data hold about half a million clones, with 80% to 90% observed a single time. Sequenced sample: peripheral blood. The TCR comes from a man aged 18 to 30 with COVID-19, enrolled during active disease. The V gene is TRBV12-3 or TRBV12-4, the J gene TRBJ2-5, with D perhaps matching TRBD2 (6 bases). The CDR3 DNA is TGTGCCAGCAGCAGAGGAGGGGAGACCCAGTACTTC. Amino acid sequence: CASSRGGETQYF.